This TCR beta chain was documented in a study of CD4 T cells in relation to SARS-CoV-2 and coronaviruses. Study information: Negative control cultures got HIV-1 Nef peptides or no peptide. Shared crossreactive spike epitopes were mapped to their HLA restriction. Study-wide results and caveats: Each donor contributed either pre-pandemic or post-infection samples, not both.

Sequencing was performed with immunoSEQ multiplex PCR; in TCRdb, only in-frame clones are kept and a portion is missing. The sample records tens of thousands of clones, about two thirds being singletons. The unexposed donors gave CD4+ T cells in about 2011-2019, prior to COVID-19. After about ten days of culture, CD4+ T cells were isolated. Germline CDR1 LGHNA, CDR2 YSLEER. V lost 1 base and J 2 bases, leaving 6 bases between the germline ends. The CDR3 totals 14 residues. The sample holds a few counts of this clone. What it binds is unknown. The chain uses TRBV4-3 and TRBJ1-5; D is ambiguous. This sequence was found in a human donor in good health. The source material was CD4+ T cells from PBMCs, cultured in vitro. CDR3 DNA: TGCGCCAGCAGCCAAGGATCGGGCAATCAGCCCCAGCATTTT. Amino acid sequence: CASSQGSGNQPQHF.